The source of this TCR beta chain is a study of graft-versus-host responses after intestinal transplantation. In the study overall: Every recipient had anti-thymocyte globulin induction and 2 to 3 years of tacrolimus plus steroids.

A few counts support this clone. The CDR3 has 16 amino acids. Trimming shortened V by 0 bases and J by 6 bases, and 18 bases separated the two germline ends. Germline CDR1 and CDR2: MNHEY and SVGAGI. General observations from the study: Early declines in HvG clones that occurred post-transplant were associated with peak circulating GvH clone levels. Marrow from the recipient contained GvH clones, some of which had appeared first in ileum or blood.

Sequencing was performed with immunoSEQ multiplex PCR; in TCRdb, only in-frame clones are kept and a portion is missing. This sample has about 8,600 clones; roughly 29% occur once, and the top ten carry approximately 5.1%. The TCR comes from a human patient who received an intestinal transplant. This specimen was alloreactive CD4+ T cells from a mixed lymphocyte reaction culture, taken before intestinal transplant. Sample subset: CFSE-low proliferating T cells sorted from roughly 6-day pre-transplant mixed lymphocyte reaction (GvH or HvG direction). This chain connects TRBV6-5 to TRBJ2-7; the D gene is possibly TRBD2 (5 bases). The CDR3 region has the DNA TGTGCCAGCAGTTACTCCCCCGCGCCCACCCGGGGCGAGCAGTACTTC. It codes for CASSYSPAPTRGEQYF.